Listed below are T cell receptor beta chains from one sample, sequenced in a study of cytomegalovirus exposure and HLA in healthy donors. Sequenced by immunoSEQ multiplex PCR; TCRdb stores in-frame clones only, minus some. The data contain about 120,000 clones, 75% of them seen just once; the ten biggest clones take up 2.5% to 3.5%. Material: PBMCs. The receptor source for this set is a woman in her thirties or forties in good health and CMV-seropositive. Both conserved end residues are part of each CDR3. D genes are given only for firm matches. Not all rows give a size; the values are once, few, many and, for expanded clones, a class.

v_gene	d_gene	abundance	j_gene	CDR3aa	CDR3nt
TRBV27	-	-	TRBJ1-3	CASSLFGGGNTIYF	TGTGCCAGCAGTTTATTCGGGGGAGGAAACACCATATATTTT
TRBV7-3	TRBD1	few	TRBJ1-1	CASSRDRVTEAFF	TGTGCCAGCAGCCGGGACAGGGTCACTGAAGCTTTCTTT
TRBV10-3	-	-	TRBJ1-3	CAISELSTGNTIYF	TGTGCCATCAGTGAGTTGAGCACCGGAAACACCATATATTTT
TRBV4-3	-	-	TRBJ1-2	CASRQLPQGTDYGYTF	TGCGCCAGCAGGCAACTTCCACAGGGAACAGACTATGGCTACACCTTC
TRBV30	-	-	TRBJ2-1	CAWSATLYNEQFF	TGTGCCTGGAGTGCTACGCTCTACAATGAGCAGTTCTTC
TRBV28	TRBD1	-	TRBJ1-1	CASTPGQGLSEAFF	TGTGCCAGCACTCCAGGACAGGGGTTGTCTGAAGCTTTCTTT
TRBV5-4	TRBD1	-	TRBJ1-4	CASSATGGIGTNEKLFF	TGTGCCAGCAGCGCGACAGGGGGCATAGGGACTAATGAAAAACTGTTTTTT
TRBV4-2	TRBD2	-	TRBJ2-7	CASSQELAGNAYEQYF	TGTGCCAGCAGCCAAGAGTTAGCGGGAAACGCCTACGAGCAGTACTTC
TRBV28	TRBD1	-	TRBJ1-5	CASSLQGAWAQPQHF	TGTGCCAGCAGTTTACAGGGGGCATGGGCTCAGCCCCAGCATTTT
TRBV9	-	-	TRBJ1-3	CASGQQGNSGNTIYF	TGTGCCAGCGGGCAACAGGGAAACTCTGGAAACACCATATATTTT
TRBV19	TRBD2	-	TRBJ2-5	CASSIGRDQETQYF	TGTGCCAGTAGTATCGGGAGGGACCAAGAGACCCAGTACTTC
TRBV5-6	TRBD2	few	TRBJ2-1	CASSWGTSEQFF	TGTGCCAGCAGCTGGGGGACTAGCGAGCAGTTCTTC
TRBV6-1	-	-	TRBJ1-1	CASSESGRREAFF	TGTGCCAGCAGTGAATCAGGGAGGCGAGAAGCTTTCTTT
TRBV6-4	TRBD2	-	TRBJ2-6	CASSDGTSGSGANVLTF	TGTGCCAGCAGTGACGGGACTAGCGGCTCTGGGGCCAACGTCCTGACTTTC
TRBV30	-	few	TRBJ2-7	CASRPGGAYEQYF	TGTGCCTCTCGACCCGGAGGGGCCTACGAGCAGTACTTC
TRBV19	-	once	TRBJ1-5	CASSVDILQPQHF	TGTGCCAGTAGTGTCGACATTCTCCAGCCCCAGCATTTT
TRBV27	TRBD1	-	TRBJ1-2	CASSSIWTGGAVYGYTF	TGTGCCAGCAGTTCGATTTGGACAGGGGGCGCAGTCTATGGCTACACCTTC
TRBV5-1	-	-	TRBJ2-3	CASSLGRQVSTDTQYF	TGCGCCAGCAGCTTGGGGCGACAGGTCAGCACAGATACGCAGTATTTT
TRBV7-3	TRBD1	once	TRBJ2-2	CASSLDREIGELFF	TGTGCCAGCAGCTTAGACAGGGAGATCGGGGAGCTGTTTTTT
TRBV5-1	TRBD2	-	TRBJ2-3	CASRSVESQAGDTQYF	TGCGCCAGCAGATCAGTCGAGAGCCAAGCGGGGGATACGCAGTATTTT
TRBV5-4	-	once	TRBJ1-1	CASSLDRMVAFF	TGTGCCAGCAGCCTGGACAGAATGGTGGCTTTCTTT
TRBV5-8	TRBD1	-	TRBJ2-5	CASSLGQGSGETQYF	TGTGCCAGCAGCCTTGGACAGGGGTCGGGGGAGACCCAGTACTTC
TRBV7-3	TRBD1	once	TRBJ1-5	CASSPGPGQGVVF	TGTGCCAGCAGCCCAGGCCCAGGACAGGGGGTTGTTTTT
TRBV27	-	once	TRBJ2-1	CASSLLGTEGFEQFF	TGTGCCAGCAGTTTATTGGGGACGGAGGGCTTTGAGCAGTTCTTC
TRBV10-3	-	-	TRBJ2-7	CAISGTLIYEQYF	TGTGCCATCAGCGGGACTTTAATCTACGAGCAGTACTTC
TRBV11-2	-	-	TRBJ1-2	CASSLHDGGLIANYGYTF	TGTGCCAGCAGCTTACACGACGGGGGACTGATAGCTAACTATGGCTACACCTTC
TRBV29-1	-	-	TRBJ2-1	CSLRDHSSYNEQFF	TGCAGCTTGCGGGACCACAGCTCCTACAATGAGCAGTTCTTC
TRBV29-1	-	-	TRBJ2-5	CSVESSAQETQYF	TGCAGCGTTGAGAGCTCAGCGCAAGAGACCCAGTACTTC
TRBV4-3	-	-	TRBJ2-1	CASSQDLSRALGNEQFF	TGCGCCAGCAGCCAAGATTTGTCCAGGGCCTTGGGGAATGAGCAGTTCTTC
TRBV9	-	-	TRBJ2-7	CASSVSVGREQYF	TGTGCCAGCAGCGTATCAGTGGGGCGCGAGCAGTACTTC
TRBV6-1	-	-	TRBJ2-7	CASSEIGLYEQYF	TGTGCCAGCAGTGAAATAGGACTTTACGAGCAGTACTTC
TRBV7-9	-	-	TRBJ2-3	CASSLGGPGTDTQYF	TGTGCCAGCAGCTTAGGGGGCCCGGGCACAGATACGCAGTATTTT
TRBV4-3	TRBD1	few	TRBJ2-5	CASSPRGTEQETQYF	TGCGCCAGCAGCCCTCGTGGGACAGAGCAAGAGACCCAGTACTTC
TRBV6-5	TRBD1	-	TRBJ1-1	CASRGDRTNTEAFF	TGTGCCAGCAGGGGGGACAGGACGAACACTGAAGCTTTCTTT
TRBV9	TRBD1	-	TRBJ1-2	CASSFLTGDYGYTF	TGTGCCAGCAGCTTTTTGACAGGGGACTATGGCTACACCTTC
TRBV19	-	-	TRBJ1-1	CASKTFTPNTEAFF	TGTGCCAGTAAAACCTTCACTCCTAACACTGAAGCTTTCTTT
TRBV18	-	-	TRBJ1-5	CASSSGNSNQPQHF	TGTGCCAGCTCGTCAGGGAATAGCAATCAGCCCCAGCATTTT
TRBV6-6	-	-	TRBJ1-1	CASRVRGNTEAFF	TGTGCCAGCAGAGTCAGGGGGAACACTGAAGCTTTCTTT
TRBV7-9	-	-	TRBJ2-1	CASRLAGGSGYNEQFF	TGTGCCAGCAGACTTGCTGGCGGATCTGGATACAATGAGCAGTTCTTC
TRBV4-3	-	few	TRBJ1-1	CASSPTTNTEAFF	TGCGCCAGCAGCCCGACAACGAACACTGAAGCTTTCTTT
TRBV29-1	TRBD1	-	TRBJ1-2	CSVDSGGSNYGYTF	TGCAGCGTTGACTCAGGGGGGTCTAACTATGGCTACACCTTC
TRBV2	TRBD1	once	TRBJ2-7	CASSQGDYEQYF	TGTGCCAGCAGCCAGGGGGACTACGAGCAGTACTTC
TRBV18	TRBD1	-	TRBJ1-2	CASSTGDNYGYTF	TGTGCCAGCTCCACAGGGGACAACTATGGCTACACCTTC
TRBV7-2	-	-	TRBJ2-1	CASGPSYNEQFF	TGTGCCAGCGGCCCTTCCTACAATGAGCAGTTCTTC
TRBV6-5	TRBD2	few	TRBJ2-3	CASRPGGDTDTQYF	TGTGCCAGCAGACCCGGGGGGGACACAGATACGCAGTATTTT